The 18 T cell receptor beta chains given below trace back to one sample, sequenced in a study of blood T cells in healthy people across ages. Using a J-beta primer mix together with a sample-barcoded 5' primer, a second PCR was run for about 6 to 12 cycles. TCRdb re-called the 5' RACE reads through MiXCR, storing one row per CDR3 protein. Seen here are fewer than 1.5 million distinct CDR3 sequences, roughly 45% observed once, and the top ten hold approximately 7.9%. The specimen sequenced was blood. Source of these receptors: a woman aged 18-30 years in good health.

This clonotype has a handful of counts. DNA for the CDR3: TGTGCCAGCAGCGCCCCCCGAGCGGGGGGCACAGATACGCAGTATTTT. It codes for CASSAPRAGGTDTQYF. The chain is built from TRBV9 and TRBJ2-3; 8 positions match TRBD2. The CDR3 contains 16 residues. Germline V gene data show CDR1 as SGDLS and CDR2 as YYNGEE. Trimming at V came to 3 bases and at J to 1 base, leaving 7 bases not matched to a gene.

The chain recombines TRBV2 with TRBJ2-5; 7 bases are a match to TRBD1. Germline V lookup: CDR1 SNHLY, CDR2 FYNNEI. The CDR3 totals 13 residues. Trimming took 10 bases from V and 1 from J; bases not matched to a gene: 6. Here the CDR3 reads CANERDSQETQYF. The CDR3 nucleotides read TGTGCCAATGAAAGGGACAGCCAAGAGACCCAGTACTTC.

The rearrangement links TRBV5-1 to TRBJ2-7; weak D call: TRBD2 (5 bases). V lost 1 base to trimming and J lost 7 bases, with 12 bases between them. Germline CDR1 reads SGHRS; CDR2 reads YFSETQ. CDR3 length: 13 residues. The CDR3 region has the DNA TGCGCCAGCAGCTTGTTGTCTAGCAGTGAGCAGTACTTC. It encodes CASSLLSSSEQYF.

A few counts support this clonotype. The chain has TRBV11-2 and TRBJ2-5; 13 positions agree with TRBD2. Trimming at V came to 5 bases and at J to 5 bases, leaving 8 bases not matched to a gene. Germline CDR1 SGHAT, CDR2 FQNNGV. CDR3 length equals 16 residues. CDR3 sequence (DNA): TGTGCCAGCAGCCACCGGACTAGCGGGAGTTCCGAGACCCAGTACTTC. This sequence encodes CASSHRTSGSSETQYF.

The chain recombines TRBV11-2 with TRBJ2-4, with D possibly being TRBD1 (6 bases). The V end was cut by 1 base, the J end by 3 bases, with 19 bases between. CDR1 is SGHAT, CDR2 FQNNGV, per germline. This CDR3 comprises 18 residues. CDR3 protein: CASSLVQGWGNGKNIQYF. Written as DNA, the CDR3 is TGTGCCAGCAGCTTAGTACAGGGTTGGGGGAACGGCAAAAACATTCAGTACTTC.

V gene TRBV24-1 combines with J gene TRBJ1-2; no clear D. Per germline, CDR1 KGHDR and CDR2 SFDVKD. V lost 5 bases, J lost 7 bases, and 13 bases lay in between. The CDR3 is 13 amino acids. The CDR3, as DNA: TGTGCCACCAGTGGCGACTCAGTCGGTGGCTACACCTTC. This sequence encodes CATSGDSVGGYTF.

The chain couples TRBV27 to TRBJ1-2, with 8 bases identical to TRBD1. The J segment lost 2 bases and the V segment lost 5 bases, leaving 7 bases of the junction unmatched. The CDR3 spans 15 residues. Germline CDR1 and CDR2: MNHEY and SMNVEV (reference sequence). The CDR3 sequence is CASSLIGTGNYGYTF. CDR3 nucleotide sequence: TGTGCCAGCAGTCTGATTGGGACAGGCAACTATGGCTACACCTTC.

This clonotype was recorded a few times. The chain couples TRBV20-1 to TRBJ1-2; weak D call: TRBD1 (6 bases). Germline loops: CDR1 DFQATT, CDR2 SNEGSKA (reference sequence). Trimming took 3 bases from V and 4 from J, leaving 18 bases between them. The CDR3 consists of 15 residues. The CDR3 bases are TGCAGTGCTAGTCCAGCCCGGCAGGGGTTCTATGGCTACACCTTC. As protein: CSASPARQGFYGYTF.

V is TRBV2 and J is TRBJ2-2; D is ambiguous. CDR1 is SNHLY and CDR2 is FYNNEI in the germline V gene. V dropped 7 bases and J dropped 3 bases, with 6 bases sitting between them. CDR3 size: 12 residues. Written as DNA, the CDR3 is TGTGCCAGCAATGTGGACACCGGGGAGCTGTTTTTT. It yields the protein CASNVDTGELFF. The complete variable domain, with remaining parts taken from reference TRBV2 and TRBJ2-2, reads EPEVTQTPSHQVTQMGQEVILRCVPISNHLYFYWYRQILGQKVEFLVSFYNNEISEKSEIFDDQFSVERPDGSNFTLKIRSTKLEDSAMYFCASNVDTGELFFGEGSRLTVL.

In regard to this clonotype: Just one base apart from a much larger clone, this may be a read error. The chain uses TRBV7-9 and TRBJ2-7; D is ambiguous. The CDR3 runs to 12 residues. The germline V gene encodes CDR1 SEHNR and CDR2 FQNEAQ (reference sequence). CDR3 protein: CVSSLLVGEQYF. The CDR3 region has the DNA TGTGTCAGCAGCTTATTGGTCGGGGAGCAGTACTTC.

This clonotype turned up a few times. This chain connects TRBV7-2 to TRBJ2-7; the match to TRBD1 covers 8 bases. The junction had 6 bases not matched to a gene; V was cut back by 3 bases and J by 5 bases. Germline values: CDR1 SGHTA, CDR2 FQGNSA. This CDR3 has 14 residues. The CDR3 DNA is TGTGCCAGCAGCTTCCGACAGGGGATGAACGAGCAGTACTTC. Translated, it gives CASSFRQGMNEQYF.

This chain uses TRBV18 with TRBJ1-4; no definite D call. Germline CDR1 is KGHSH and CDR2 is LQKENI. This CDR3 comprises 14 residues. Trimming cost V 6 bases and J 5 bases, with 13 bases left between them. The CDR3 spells CASSGVGFNEKLFF. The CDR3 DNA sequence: TGTGCCAGCTCCGGGGTTGGCTTCAATGAAAAACTGTTTTTT.

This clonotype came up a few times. The CDR3 sequence: CASSPGTDKYF. The DNA for the CDR3 is TGTGCCAGCAGCCCGGGGACAGATAAGTACTTC. The chain recombines TRBV6-6 with TRBJ2-5; 7 positions match TRBD1. CDR1 and CDR2 (germline): MNHNY, SVGAGI (reference sequence). Unmatched junction bases numbered 7, after V lost 6 bases and J lost 12 bases. The CDR3 runs 11 residues.

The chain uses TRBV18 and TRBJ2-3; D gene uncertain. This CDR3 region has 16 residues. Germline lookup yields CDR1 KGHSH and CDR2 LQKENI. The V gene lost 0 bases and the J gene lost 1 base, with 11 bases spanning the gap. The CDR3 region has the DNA TGTGCCAGCTCACCACCAGGAACGGCCCGCACAGATACGCAGTATTTT. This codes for CASSPPGTARTDTQYF.

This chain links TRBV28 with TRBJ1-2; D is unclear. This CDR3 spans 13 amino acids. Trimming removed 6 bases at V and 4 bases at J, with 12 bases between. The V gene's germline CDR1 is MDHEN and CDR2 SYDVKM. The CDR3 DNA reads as TGTGCCAGCAGGACCGGGAAGCCCTATGGCTACACCTTC. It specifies CASRTGKPYGYTF.

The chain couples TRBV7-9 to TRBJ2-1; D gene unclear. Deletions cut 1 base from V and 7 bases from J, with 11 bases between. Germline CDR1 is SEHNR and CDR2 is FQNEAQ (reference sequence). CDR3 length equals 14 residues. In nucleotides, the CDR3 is TGTGCCAGCAGCTTAGAGGCTACATGGAATGAGCAGTTCTTC. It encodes CASSLEATWNEQFF.

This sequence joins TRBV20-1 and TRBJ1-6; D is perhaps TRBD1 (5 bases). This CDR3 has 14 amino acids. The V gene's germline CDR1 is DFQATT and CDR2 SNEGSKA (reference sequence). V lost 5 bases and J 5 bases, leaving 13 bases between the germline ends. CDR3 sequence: CSAQLGQNNSPLHF. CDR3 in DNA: TGCAGTGCTCAGCTGGGGCAGAATAATTCACCCCTCCACTTT.

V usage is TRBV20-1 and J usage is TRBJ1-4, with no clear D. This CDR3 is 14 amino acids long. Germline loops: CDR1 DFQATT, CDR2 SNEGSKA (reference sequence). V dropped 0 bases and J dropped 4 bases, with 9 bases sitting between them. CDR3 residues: CSARDAERNEKLFF. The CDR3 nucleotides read TGCAGTGCTAGAGATGCGGAACGTAATGAAAAACTGTTTTTT.